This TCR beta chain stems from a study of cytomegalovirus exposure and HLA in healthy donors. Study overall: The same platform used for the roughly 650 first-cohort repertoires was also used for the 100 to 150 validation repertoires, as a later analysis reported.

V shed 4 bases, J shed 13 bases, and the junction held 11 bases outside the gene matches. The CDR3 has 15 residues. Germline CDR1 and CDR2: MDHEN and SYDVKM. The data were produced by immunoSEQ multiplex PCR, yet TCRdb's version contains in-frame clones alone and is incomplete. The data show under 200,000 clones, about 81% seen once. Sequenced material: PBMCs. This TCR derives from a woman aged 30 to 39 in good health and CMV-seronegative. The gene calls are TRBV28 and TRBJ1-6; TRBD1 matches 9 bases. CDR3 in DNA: TGTGCCAGCAGTTCCCTTGGACAGGGGATTTTGCCCCTCCACTTT. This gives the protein CASSSLGQGILPLHF.